Listed here are 11 T cell receptor beta chains from one sample, sequenced in a study of response to subunit inactivated influenza vaccine. TCRdb recomputed calls from the RT-PCR reads with MiXCR, one row per CDR3 protein. The data show about 540,000 distinct CDR3 sequences, approximately 24% seen once. The sample also formed part of further work on T cells expressing NK-cell markers. That paper states: It was by 5'RACE template switching with UMIs that TCR beta cDNA was made.

The sample was CD4+ T cells sorted from PBMCs, taken 11 to 12 days after vaccination. Receptor source: a man aged 45-65 years who received an inactivated influenza vaccine.

The J gene is TRBJ2-7, the V gene TRBV7-9, with D perhaps matching TRBD2 (6 bases). Trimming removed 2 bases at V and 5 bases at J, with 13 bases between. The CDR3 is 14 residues long. Germline V gene data show CDR1 as SEHNR and CDR2 as FQNEAQ (reference sequence). The CDR3 sequence: CASSLSWRGNEQYF. In nucleotides, the CDR3 is TGTGCCAGCAGCTTATCATGGAGGGGCAACGAGCAGTACTTC.

The chain couples TRBV5-1 to TRBJ2-2; 7 bases align to TRBD1. J lost 4 bases, V lost 8 bases, and 8 bases had no gene match. The germline V gene encodes CDR1 SGHRS and CDR2 YFSETQ. The CDR3 consists of 14 residues. The CDR3 spells CASYPGTVTGELFF. CDR3 nucleotides: TGCGCCAGTTATCCCGGGACAGTCACCGGGGAGCTGTTTTTT.

This clonotype showed up just a few times. V gene TRBV5-1 combines with J gene TRBJ2-5; 7 bases are shared with TRBD2. V dropped 5 bases and J dropped 3; count of bases not matched to a gene: 7. CDR3 size: 14 residues. Germline V gene data show CDR1 as SGHRS and CDR2 as YFSETQ. CDR3 sequence reads: CASRPGTNEETQYF. The CDR3 region has the DNA TGCGCCAGCAGACCCGGGACTAACGAAGAGACCCAGTACTTC.

The chain carries TRBV6-5 and TRBJ2-5, with TRBD1 matching 10 bases. The CDR3 has 16 amino acids. Germline CDR1 is MNHEY and CDR2 is SVGAGI. V trimming: 0 bases; J trimming: 5 bases; junction bases outside the gene matches: 6. CDR3 sequence reads: CASSYSPGQGLETQYF. Written as DNA, the CDR3 is TGTGCCAGCAGTTACTCGCCGGGACAGGGGTTGGAGACCCAGTACTTC.

This clonotype was detected a few times. This chain uses TRBV20-1 with TRBJ1-5; a weak D match, TRBD1 (6 bases). Trimming stripped 7 bases from V and 3 bases from J, with 13 bases between. The CDR3 totals 13 residues. CDR1 is DFQATT and CDR2 is SNEGSKA in the germline V gene (reference sequence). The CDR3 loop is CSVQQGLNQPQHF. Written as DNA, the CDR3 is TGCAGTGTTCAACAGGGACTCAATCAGCCCCAGCATTTT.

This clonotype has more than one count but fewer than ten. V gene TRBV7-2 combines with J gene TRBJ2-1; TRBD1 is a possible D gene (6 bases). The CDR3 contains 13 residues. Germline assignment: CDR1 SGHTA and CDR2 FQGNSA. Trimming took 4 bases from V and 7 from J, leaving 11 bases between them. The CDR3 sequence: CASSSMGTNEQFF. CDR3 sequence (DNA): TGTGCCAGCAGCTCCATGGGGACAAATGAGCAGTTCTTC.

This rearrangement joins TRBV24-1 to TRBJ2-5; the D gene is possibly TRBD2 (6 bases). Trimming took off 1 base at V and 7 bases at J, with 18 bases between the two ends. The germline CDR1 and CDR2 sequences are KGHDR and SFDVKD. The CDR3 length is 16 residues. The CDR3 DNA is TGTGCCACCAGTGATTTTGGAGGGGCGAAAGAAGGGACCCAGTACTTC. It yields the protein CATSDFGGAKEGTQYF.

This clonotype came up a few times. The chain links TRBV6-6 to TRBJ2-1; D not resolved. V lost 2 bases and J 7 bases, leaving 6 bases between the germline ends. Per germline, CDR1 MNHNY and CDR2 SVGAGI (reference sequence). The CDR3 has 12 amino acids. CDR3 sequence reads: CASSYDGNEQFF. The CDR3 DNA follows: TGTGCCAGCAGTTACGACGGGAATGAGCAGTTCTTC.

This chain uses TRBV13 with TRBJ2-5; 11 nucleotides agree with TRBD2. V gave up 2 bases and J gave up 4 bases; unmatched junction bases: 6. The CDR3 spans 16 residues. The germline V gene encodes CDR1 PRHDT and CDR2 FYEKMQ (reference sequence). For the CDR3, the DNA is TGTGCCAGCAGCTTATTTAGCGGGGGGGTCGGAGAGACCCAGTACTTC. It yields the protein CASSLFSGGVGETQYF.

This clonotype occurred many times. V usage is TRBV6-2 or TRBV6-3 and J usage is TRBJ2-7; TRBD2 matches at 9 bases. The length of the CDR3 is 18 residues. CDR1 MNHEY and CDR2 SVGEGT come from the germline V gene. After removal of 7 bases from V and 5 bases from J, the junction contained 21 bases not matched to a gene. CDR3 DNA: TGTGCCAGCACCCGGGACGTATCGAGCGGGGGGACCGCTAACGAGCAGTACTTC. Encoded protein: CASTRDVSSGGTANEQYF.

This clonotype was found many times. The rearrangement uses TRBV7-2 and TRBJ2-3; TRBD2 agrees at 9 bases. This CDR3 is 17 amino acids long. The germline V gene encodes CDR1 SGHTA and CDR2 FQGNSA. V dropped 5 bases and J dropped 2; count of bases not matched to a gene: 11. The DNA for the CDR3 is TGTGCCAGCAGCCACCGTGGGAGCGGGAGGCCCACAGATACGCAGTATTTT. Protein sequence: CASSHRGSGRPTDTQYF.